These T cell receptor beta chains were read from a single sample in a study of blood T cell repertoires in COVID-19. Generated by immunoSEQ multiplex PCR, the TCRdb table keeps only in-frame clones and is missing some. The sample has 180,000 or so clones, roughly 90% seen once. The sample was peripheral blood. All receptors come from a young man with active or convalescent COVID-19. CDR3s include the opening cysteine and the closing phenylalanine or tryptophan. D genes are given only for firm matches. Clone size is given for some rows only: seen once, a few or many times, or a class if the clone is expanded.

clone size	D gene	V gene	J gene	CDR3 DNA	CDR3 protein
-	-	TRBV5-1	TRBJ2-5	TGCGCCAGCAGCTTGGGATCAAGAGCCCAAGAGACCCAGTACTTC	CASSLGSRAQETQYF
-	TRBD2	TRBV5-6	TRBJ2-1	TGTGCCAGCAGCCCCCTTACTAGCGGGAGTTACAATGAGCAGTTCTTC	CASSPLTSGSYNEQFF
-	TRBD1	TRBV3-1/TRBV3-2	TRBJ2-5	TGTGCCAGCAGCACAGGGGTCCCAGGGACCCAGTACTTC	CASSTGVPGTQYF
-	-	TRBV13	TRBJ2-3	TGTGCCAGCGGAGTCAGAGATACGCAGTATTTT	CASGVRDTQYF
once	-	TRBV18	TRBJ1-4	TGTGCCAGCTCACCACCTCTAGGAGGAAATGAAAAACTGTTTTTT	CASSPPLGGNEKLFF
-	TRBD1	TRBV5-8	TRBJ1-5	TGTGCCAGCAGCTCCATTAGACAGGGACAGCTCAATCAGCCCCAGCATTTT	CASSSIRQGQLNQPQHF
-	TRBD2	TRBV7-6	TRBJ2-3	TGTGCCAGCAGCCCCACCCTGGGGGGGAATACGCAGTATTTT	CASSPTLGGNTQYF
-	TRBD1	TRBV5-1	TRBJ1-1	TGCGCCAGCAGCTTGGGTCAGGGGGCCTACACTGAAGCTTTCTTT	CASSLGQGAYTEAFF
-	-	TRBV4-1	TRBJ2-2	TGCGCCAGCAGCCAAGGAGCGGGACAGAACACCGGGGAGCTGTTTTTT	CASSQGAGQNTGELFF
-	TRBD2	TRBV3-1/TRBV3-2	TRBJ2-2	TGTGCCAGCAGCCAACTAGCGGGGTTGACCGGGGAGCTGTTTTTT	CASSQLAGLTGELFF
-	-	TRBV11-2	TRBJ2-3	TGTGCCAGCAGCTGGGCGGGATATACGGATACGCAGTATTTT	CASSWAGYTDTQYF
few	TRBD1	TRBV15	TRBJ2-3	TGTGCCACCAGCATAGGACAGGGGGGTACAGATACGCAGTATTTT	CATSIGQGGTDTQYF
-	-	TRBV12-1	TRBJ1-5	TGTGCCAGCAGCCCAAGCGGGACGGATTATAGCAATCAGCCCCAGCATTTT	CASSPSGTDYSNQPQHF
once	TRBD2	TRBV5-1	TRBJ2-5	TGCGCCAGCAGCCCACCCGGGACTAGCGGAGAGACCCAGTACTTC	CASSPPGTSGETQYF
-	TRBD1	TRBV29-1	TRBJ1-1	TGCAGCGTTGATTCACCGGGACAGAAGAACACTGAAGCTTTCTTT	CSVDSPGQKNTEAFF
-	TRBD2	TRBV5-4	TRBJ2-1	TGTGCCAGCAGCTTCTCGACTAGCGGGAGTCTTCCCTACAATGAGCAGTTCTTC	CASSFSTSGSLPYNEQFF
-	TRBD1	TRBV2	TRBJ2-3	TGTGCCAGCAAGGACAGGGGGACAGATACGCAGTATTTT	CASKDRGTDTQYF
-	TRBD2	TRBV11-2	TRBJ2-5	TGTGCCAGCAGCACCAGGACTAGCGGGAGTGGAGAGACCCAGTACTTC	CASSTRTSGSGETQYF
-	-	TRBV7-9	TRBJ1-6	TGTGCCAGCAGCCTGGTAGGGGGAGTGGGTAATTCACCCCTCCACTTT	CASSLVGGVGNSPLHF
-	-	TRBV18	TRBJ1-4	TGTGCCAGCTCACCAAGCGGGAGTACTAATGAAAAACTGTTTTTT	CASSPSGSTNEKLFF
-	TRBD2	TRBV11-2	TRBJ2-7	TGTGCCAGCAGCCCTACGATAGCGGGGGAGCCCTACGAGCAGTACTTC	CASSPTIAGEPYEQYF
-	-	TRBV27	TRBJ2-1	TGTGCCAGCAGTCTACAGGGTGGGTACAATGAGCAGTTCTTC	CASSLQGGYNEQFF
-	TRBD2	TRBV6-2/TRBV6-3	TRBJ2-3	TGTGCCAGCAGTTACGGGACTAGCGGGAATACAGATACGCAGTATTTT	CASSYGTSGNTDTQYF